The T cell receptor beta chain described here comes from a study of T cell clonality in common variable immunodeficiency. Study-level results: What drives increased CVID clonality needs T cell subpopulation sequencing. Fewer deletions and N-nucleotide insertions were reportedly seen in common variable immunodeficiency TCR beta sequences.

Germline loops: CDR1 SNHLY, CDR2 FYNNEI. The CDR3 runs 14 residues. The V gene lost 5 bases and the J gene lost 1 base, with 8 bases spanning the gap. Assay used: immunoSEQ multiplex PCR; TCRdb lists only in-frame clones, some missing. The specimen has about 28,000 clones, none found just once. In regard to this clone: The target antigen is unknown. The CDR3 end falls 3 residues outside the read, so it is completed with the germline J gene.

The chain combines TRBV2 with TRBJ1-4; perhaps TRBD1 as D (5 bases). The material sequenced was peripheral blood mononuclear cells. This TCR was recovered from a human donor with common variable immunodeficiency. The part of the CDR3 DNA that was read is TGTGCCAGCAGTCCGGGACTAACTAATGAAAAA. Its protein is CASSPGLTNEK. The whole CDR3 is CASSPGLTNEKLFF.